Shown below are 27 T cell receptor beta chains from a single sample sequenced in a study of CXCR3-negative and CXCR3-positive naive CD8 T cells. General study points: TRB CDR3s of CXCR3-positive naive cells were more hydrophobic than those of CXCR3-negative naive cells.

The authors prepared UMI-labeled TRB cDNA libraries by 5' RACE. TCRdb reprocessed the 5' RACE reads, with one entry per CDR3 protein and no DNA. The clone table shows under 60,000 distinct CDR3 sequences, with the ten largest holding around 0.5%. These TCRs' antigens remain unknown. The specimen sequenced was naive CXCR3+ CD8+ T cells from blood. Described subset: CD45RO-CCR7+CD27+CD95- naive CD8+ T cells expressing CXCR3 (TNR3+). These receptors were obtained from a human donor in good health. Some clones in this sample may be carry-over from other donors' samples.

The chain employs TRBV25-1 and TRBJ2-3; TCRdb's D gene call, TRBD1, goes unchecked for lack of DNA. Germline V gene data show CDR1 as MGHDK and CDR2 as SYGVNS. This CDR3 spans 17 amino acids. Here the CDR3 reads CASSAPWVSQGADTQYF.

The CDR3 loop reads CASSAPPATEAFF. The rearrangement links TRBV7-3 to TRBJ1-1; TCRdb's D call, TRBD1, is unchecked because there is no DNA. This CDR3 is 13 amino acids long. Looked up from germline, CDR1 is SGHTA and CDR2 is FQGTGA.

This clonotype ranks as medium-sized in terms of frequency. This chain connects TRBV20-1 to TRBJ2-7; TCRdb returns TRBD2, unconfirmable since there is no DNA. Germline CDR1 DFQATT, CDR2 SNEGSKA (reference sequence). CDR3 length: 13 residues. The CDR3 region is CSGTSGGGYEQYF.

The J gene is TRBJ2-1, the V gene TRBV29-1; TCRdb's D call, TRBD1, is unchecked because there is no DNA. The CDR3 spans 15 residues. CDR1 and CDR2 (germline): SQVTM, ANQGSEA. CDR3 amino acids: CSVAPPGGSYNEQFF.

The rearrangement uses TRBV6-6 and TRBJ2-1; the TRBD1 assignment by TCRdb is unverifiable without DNA. The CDR3 length is 14 residues. Per germline, CDR1 MNHNY and CDR2 SVGAGI (reference sequence). The CDR3 sequence: CASSDSQGWNEQFF.

The chain combines TRBV7-9 with TRBJ1-5; TCRdb picks TRBD1, but there is no DNA to check that call. The CDR3 has 13 amino acids. Germline-derived CDR1 and CDR2 are SEHNR and FQNEAQ (reference sequence). CDR3 loop: CASTGGGNQPQHF.

The CDR3: CASRDEGEGYGYTF. J is TRBJ1-2 and V is TRBV12-3 or TRBV12-4; TCRdb picks TRBD1, but there is no DNA to check that call. This CDR3 comprises 14 residues.

The chain combines TRBV28 with TRBJ2-2. The CDR3 is 11 residues long. Germline V gives CDR1 MDHEN, CDR2 SYDVKM. This chain's CDR3 is CASRWGGELFF. The complete variable domain, with remaining parts taken from reference TRBV28 and TRBJ2-2, reads DVKVTQSSRYLVKRTGEKVFLECVQDMDHENMFWYRQDPGLGLRLIYFSYDVKMKEKGDIPEGYSVSREKKERFSLILESASTNQTSMYLCASRWGGELFFGEGSRLTVL.

The genes are TRBV7-9 and TRBJ2-2; TCRdb's D call of TRBD1 is untestable without DNA. CDR1 and CDR2 (germline): SEHNR, FQNEAQ (reference sequence). The CDR3 totals 12 residues. The CDR3 sequence is CASSPTGLELFF.

The chain is built from TRBV4-3 and TRBJ2-7; there is no DNA to check the TCRdb D call of TRBD1. This CDR3 is 13 amino acids long. The germline CDR1 and CDR2 sequences are LGHNA and YSLEER. This chain's CDR3 is CASSDRVSYEQYF.

The J gene is TRBJ1-2, the V gene TRBV6-5. The CDR3 sequence is 13 residues long. Germline lookup yields CDR1 MNHEY and CDR2 SVGAGI. This CDR3 is CASSPRSVYGYTF.

The CDR3 region is CATLDRGQGQPQHF. The rearrangement uses TRBV28 and TRBJ1-5; TCRdb's D gene call, TRBD1, goes unchecked for lack of DNA. The CDR3 spans 14 residues. CDR1 and CDR2 (germline): MDHEN, SYDVKM.

The chain is built from TRBV20-1 and TRBJ1-4. Germline V gene data show CDR1 as DFQATT and CDR2 as SNEGSKA (reference sequence). The CDR3 length is 13 residues. Here the CDR3 reads CSARKITNEKLFF.

The CDR3 loop is CASSLTQGAGSYEQYF. The chain has TRBV7-2 and TRBJ2-7; TCRdb's assignment of TRBD1 cannot be checked, as there is no DNA. The CDR3 has 16 residues. Germline values: CDR1 SGHTA, CDR2 FQGNSA.

The chain carries TRBV4-3 and TRBJ1-6; absent DNA, TCRdb's TRBD1 call cannot be checked. CDR1 LGHNA and CDR2 YSLEER come from the germline V gene. The CDR3 has 15 residues. The CDR3 region is CASSQGQGWNSPLHF.

The J gene is TRBJ2-7, the V gene TRBV6-5. Germline values: CDR1 MNHEY, CDR2 SVGAGI. This CDR3 region has 13 residues. Here the CDR3 reads CASSLATSYEQYF.

The V call is TRBV5-1, the J call TRBJ2-3; TCRdb gives TRBD1 as the D gene, but with no DNA this cannot be confirmed. Looked up from germline, CDR1 is SGHRS and CDR2 is YFSETQ. CDR3 length: 16 residues. This chain's CDR3 is CASSDDRGRWSDTQYF. Full variable domain (rest looked up from reference TRBV5-1 and TRBJ2-3): KAGVTQTPRYLIKTRGQQVTLSCSPISGHRSVSWYQQTPGQGLQFLFEYFSETQRNKGNFPGRFSGRQFSNSRSEMNVSTLELGDSALYLCASSDDRGRWSDTQYFGPGTRLTVL.

The chain employs TRBV6-2 or TRBV6-3 and TRBJ2-4; without DNA, the TCRdb call of TRBD1 cannot be checked. The CDR3 sequence is 16 residues long. CDR1 is MNHEY and CDR2 is SVGEGT in the germline V gene. The CDR3 sequence is CASSYSTGSRGNIQYF.

This chain uses TRBV4-1 with TRBJ1-2. Germline loops: CDR1 MGHRA, CDR2 YSYEKL. CDR3 length: 12 amino acids. The CDR3 is CASSQFNYGYTF.

This chain links TRBV14 with TRBJ2-3; there is no DNA to check the TCRdb D call of TRBD1. Germline V gene data show CDR1 as SGHDN and CDR2 as FVKESK. The CDR3 covers 18 residues. The CDR3: CASSQNRGLGTSTDTQYF.

Here the CDR3 reads CASSSRWTGDYGYTF. The V and J genes are TRBV13 and TRBJ1-2; TCRdb names TRBD1, which stays unverified in the absence of DNA. The CDR3 runs to 15 residues. From germline, CDR1 is PRHDT and CDR2 FYEKMQ (reference sequence).

This chain joins TRBV10-3 and TRBJ2-3; TCRdb's D call, TRBD1, is unchecked because there is no DNA. Germline V gene data show CDR1 as ENHRY and CDR2 as SYGVKD. The CDR3 length is 17 residues. The CDR3 reads CAISESLAPVGTDTQYF.

This chain joins TRBV29-1 and TRBJ1-1. The length of the CDR3 is 12 residues. Germline values: CDR1 SQVTM, CDR2 ANQGSEA. CDR3 amino acids: CSVEMGGTEAFF.

The chain carries TRBV29-1 and TRBJ1-2; as DNA is missing, the TRBD1 call by TCRdb cannot be tested. The length of the CDR3 is 12 residues. Per germline, CDR1 SQVTM and CDR2 ANQGSEA. This CDR3 is CSVPGQGLGYTF.

The V and J genes are TRBV3-1 and TRBJ2-1; as DNA is missing, the TRBD1 call by TCRdb cannot be tested. The CDR3 contains 18 residues. The germline gives CDR1 LGHDT, CDR2 YNNKEL (reference sequence). The CDR3 reads CASSHYILGGGAKDEQFF.

This chain links TRBV4-2 with TRBJ1-5. Germline loops: CDR1 LGHNA, CDR2 YNFKEQ. The CDR3 loop spans 13 amino acids. The chain's CDR3 is CASSGEGNQPQHF.

The gene calls are TRBV25-1 and TRBJ1-1. The CDR3 is 12 amino acids. Germline assignment: CDR1 MGHDK and CDR2 SYGVNS. The CDR3 protein is CASTMGNTEAFF.